This T cell receptor (beta chain) was sequenced during a study of T cells after yellow fever vaccination (dated by TCRdb to 2018 to 2020). For context, the study as a whole: The SMART-Seq v4 Ultra Low Input RNA kit was used to prepare libraries from fractions with low cell numbers. To track T-cell clones before and after primary and booster YFV17D yellow fever vaccination, bulk TCR alpha and beta repertoires were sequenced longitudinally. Two healthy male donors, one aged 18 to 29 and one aged 30 to 40 years, made up the cohort. Blood was drawn at multiple timepoints before and after primary and secondary immunization, with bulk PBMC replicates and cell subsets isolated.

Overall study outcomes, separate from this receptor: Because the study included only a couple of donors, the extent to which the findings can be generalized is limited. Most clones expanded after primary vaccination were re-detected after the booster (around 96% of CD4 and around 88% of CD8), suggesting broad memory maintenance. Compared with the primary T-cell response, the secondary T-cell response was weaker but faster, peaking on day 5 rather than day 15. A small fraction of clonotypes showed up in both the CD4 and CD8 compartments, probably as a result of convergent recombination. Computational filtering was required because FACS-sorted repertoires could contain abundant contaminating clonotypes from the bulk population.

There are many counts of this clonotype. Its antigen specificity is not known. No base quality values were provided; no much bigger clone lies one nucleotide off. In the germline V gene (reference sequence), CDR1 corresponds to SEHNR and CDR2 to FQNEAQ. Trimming removed 5 bases from V and 4 bases from J, leaving 5 bases between the germline ends. The CDR3 spans 11 residues, from the cysteine through the phenylalanine. Of the read, only the CDR3 DNA is kept; its 33 bases are in frame from base 1. Data came from an Illumina NovaSeq 6000. TCR cDNA was synthesized by 5'RACE template switching, through which a universal primer site and unique molecular identifiers were introduced. Priming of cDNA synthesis was performed from both the TCR alpha and TCR beta constant segments. Libraries were amplified in two PCR steps, with sample barcodes and sequencing adapters added in the second step. Sequencing of libraries was done on Illumina HiSeq 2500 (2x100 bp) or NovaSeq (2x150 bp). The source study handled its data this way. Demultiplexing of reads and collapsing into UMI consensus sequences were performed with MIGEC, and V(D)J alignment was carried out with MiXCR. Vaccine-responding clonotypes were identified with edgeR using replicate PBMC samples, with FDR below 0.01 and a log2 fold change above 5 up to day 15 being required. Each bulk clonotype received a CD4 or CD8 identity based on whether the sequenced CD4 or CD8 repertoire contained that clonotype at higher abundance. Using fastp at Q25 and MiXCR, TCRdb reprocessed the public reads and kept productive beta chains. Each entry merges the rows of one CDR3 protein and shows their most common DNA and genes. What appears here as the V and J calls and clone size reflects TCRdb's work, not the paper's. The sample table shows hundreds of thousands of distinct CDR3 sequences, and about 5.2% are seen once. The ten largest clones take up less than 3.5% of the sample.

In light of the paper, this sample's treatment or condition label describes: live attenuated yellow fever vaccine strain. PBMCs were isolated from peripheral blood using a standard Ficoll-Paque protocol. CD4 and CD8 T-cell fractions were isolated with Dynabeads CD4 and CD8 positive selection kits. TriZol was used to extract RNA from bulk PBMCs, CD4 and CD8 fractions, and dextramer-positive and dextramer-negative fractions. The V and J genes are TRBV7-9 and TRBJ1-2, with no D gene named confidently. This sequence was found in a young man who received the YFV17D yellow fever vaccine. The source material was CD4+ T cells sorted from PBMCs, sampled on the day of the yellow fever booster vaccination. The CDR3 region has the sequence CASSQSYGYTF. The DNA sequence is given as TGTGCCAGCAGCCAAAGCTATGGCTACACCTTC. The reference TRBV7-9 and TRBJ1-2 proteins fill in what lies around the CDR3, so the full variable domain reads DTGVSQNPRHKITKRGQNVTFRCDPISEHNRLYWYRQTLGQGPEFLTYFQNEAQLEKSRLLSDRFSAERPKGSFSTLEIQRTEQGDSAMYLCASSQSYGYTFGSGTRLTVV.